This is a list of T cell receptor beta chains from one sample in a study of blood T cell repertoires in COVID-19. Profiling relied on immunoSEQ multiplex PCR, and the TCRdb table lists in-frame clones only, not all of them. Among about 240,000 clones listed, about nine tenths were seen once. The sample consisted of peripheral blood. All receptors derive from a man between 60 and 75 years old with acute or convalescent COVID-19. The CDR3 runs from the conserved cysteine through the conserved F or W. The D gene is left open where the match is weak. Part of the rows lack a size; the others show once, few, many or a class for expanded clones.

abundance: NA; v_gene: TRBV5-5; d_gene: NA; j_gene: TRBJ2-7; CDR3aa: CASSRTGQSYEQYF; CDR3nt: TGTGCCAGCAGCAGAACAGGGCAGTCCTACGAGCAGTACTTC
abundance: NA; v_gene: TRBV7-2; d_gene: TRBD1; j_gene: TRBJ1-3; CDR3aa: CASSLGAGGSGNTIYF; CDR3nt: TGTGCCAGCAGCTTAGGGGCAGGGGGCTCTGGAAACACCATATATTTT
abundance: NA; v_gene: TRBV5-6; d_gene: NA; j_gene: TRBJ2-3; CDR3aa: CASSLVRMGAGTDTQYF; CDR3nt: TGTGCCAGCAGCTTGGTTCGGATGGGGGCCGGCACAGATACGCAGTATTTT
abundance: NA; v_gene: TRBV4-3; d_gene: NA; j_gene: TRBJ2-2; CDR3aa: CASSQVVETFEPGELFF; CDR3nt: TGCGCCAGCAGCCAAGTTGTTGAGACTTTCGAACCCGGGGAGCTGTTTTTT
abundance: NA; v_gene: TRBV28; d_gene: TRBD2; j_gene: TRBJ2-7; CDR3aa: CASSPSGRTYEQYF; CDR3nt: TGTGCCAGCAGTCCAAGCGGGAGAACCTACGAGCAGTACTTC
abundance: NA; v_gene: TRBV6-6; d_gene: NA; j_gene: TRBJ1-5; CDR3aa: CASSPSGGDQPQHF; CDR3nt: TGTGCCAGCAGCCCGTCTGGAGGAGACCAGCCCCAGCATTTT
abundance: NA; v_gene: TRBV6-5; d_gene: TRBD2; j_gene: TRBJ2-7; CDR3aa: CASRKGLAFYEQYF; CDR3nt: TGTGCCAGCCGAAAGGGACTAGCGTTTTACGAGCAGTACTTC
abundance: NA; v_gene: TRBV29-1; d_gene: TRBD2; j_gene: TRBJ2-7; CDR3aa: CSVEREGYEQYF; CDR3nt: TGCAGCGTGGAGAGGGAGGGCTACGAGCAGTACTTC
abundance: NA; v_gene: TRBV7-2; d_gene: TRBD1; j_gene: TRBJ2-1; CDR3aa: CASSLAQGAVEQFF; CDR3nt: TGTGCCAGCAGCTTAGCACAGGGGGCGGTTGAGCAGTTCTTC
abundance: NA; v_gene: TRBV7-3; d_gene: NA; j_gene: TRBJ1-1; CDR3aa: CASSHTPDSTEAFF; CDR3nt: TGTGCCAGCAGCCACACACCGGACAGTACTGAAGCTTTCTTT
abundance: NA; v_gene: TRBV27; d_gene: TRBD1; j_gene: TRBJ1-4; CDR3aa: CASSLSRLTGVGEKLFF; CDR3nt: TGTGCCAGCAGTTTATCTCGCCTGACAGGGGTTGGAGAAAAACTGTTTTTT
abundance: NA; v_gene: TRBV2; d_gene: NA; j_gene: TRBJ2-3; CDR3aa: CASSGGRDTDTQYF; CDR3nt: TGTGCCAGCAGCGGAGGACGAGACACAGATACGCAGTATTTT
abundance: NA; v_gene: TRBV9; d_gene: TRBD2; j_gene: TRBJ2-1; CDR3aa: CASTQGGSVNYEQFF; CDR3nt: TGTGCCAGCACCCAAGGCGGGAGTGTCAATTATGAGCAGTTCTTC
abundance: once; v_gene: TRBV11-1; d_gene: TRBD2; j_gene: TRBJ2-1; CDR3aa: CASSLARGGLAGYNEQFF; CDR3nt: TGTGCCAGCAGCTTAGCAAGGGGAGGACTAGCGGGGTACAATGAGCAGTTCTTC
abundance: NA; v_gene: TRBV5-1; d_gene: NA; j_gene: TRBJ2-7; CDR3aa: CASSLGGTYDEQYF; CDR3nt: TGCGCCAGCAGCTTGGGGGGGACTTATGACGAGCAGTACTTC
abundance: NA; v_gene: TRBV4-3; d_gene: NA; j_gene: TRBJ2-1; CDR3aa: CASSQDSFLGDSSYNEQFF; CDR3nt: TGCGCCAGCAGCCAAGATTCCTTCCTCGGAGACTCCTCCTACAATGAGCAGTTCTTC
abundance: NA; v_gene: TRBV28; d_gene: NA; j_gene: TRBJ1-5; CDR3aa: CASSFEQGHQPQHF; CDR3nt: TGTGCCAGCAGTTTTGAGCAGGGCCATCAGCCCCAGCATTTT
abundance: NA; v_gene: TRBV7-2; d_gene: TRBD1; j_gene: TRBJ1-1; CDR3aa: CASSLGQYTEAFF; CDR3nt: TGTGCCAGCAGCTTGGGACAGTACACTGAAGCTTTCTTT